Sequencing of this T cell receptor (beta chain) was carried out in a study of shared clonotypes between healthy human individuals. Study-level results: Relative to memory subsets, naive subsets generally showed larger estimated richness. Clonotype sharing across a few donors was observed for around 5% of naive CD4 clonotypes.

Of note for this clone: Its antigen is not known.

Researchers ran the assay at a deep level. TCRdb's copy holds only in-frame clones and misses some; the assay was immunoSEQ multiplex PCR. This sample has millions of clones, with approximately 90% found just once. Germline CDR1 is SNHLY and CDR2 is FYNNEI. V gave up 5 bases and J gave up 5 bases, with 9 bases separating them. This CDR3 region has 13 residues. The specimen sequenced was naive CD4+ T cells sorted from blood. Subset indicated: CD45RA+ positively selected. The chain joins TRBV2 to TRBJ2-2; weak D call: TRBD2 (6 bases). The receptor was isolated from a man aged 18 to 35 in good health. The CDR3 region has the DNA TGTGCCAGCAGTCAGACTAGGACCGGGGAGCTGTTTTTT. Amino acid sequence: CASSQTRTGELFF.